This entry lists 2 T cell receptor beta chains sequenced from one sample in a study of vaccination and CD4 T cells after COVID-19. Cultured CD4+ T-cell DNA underwent Oncomine TCR Beta short-read sequencing. TCRdb independently ran MiXCR on the PCR reads; one entry per CDR3 protein. The sample lists several thousand distinct CDR3 sequences; roughly two fifths were seen once. The treatment was: roughly 10-day PBMC culture with coronavirus spike peptide pools or control peptides (ViraFEST assay). The unexposed donor's CD4+ T cells were collected before the COVID-19 pandemic (2011-2018). For these receptors, no antigen is known. The sequencing input was CD4+ T cells from blood, cultured in vitro. These receptors were collected from a human donor in good health.

The rearrangement joins TRBV20-1 to TRBJ2-7; the match to TRBD1 covers 9 bases. From germline, CDR1 is DFQATT and CDR2 SNEGSKA (reference sequence). With 0 bases clipped from V and 5 bases from J, the junction kept 2 bases outside the gene matches. This CDR3 is built from 13 residues. CDR3: CSAREDRGHEQYF. The CDR3 nucleotides are TGCAGTGCTAGAGAGGACAGGGGCCACGAGCAGTACTTC.

J is TRBJ1-2 and V is TRBV7-2; a possible D gene is TRBD1 (6 bases). Germline CDR1 is SGHTA and CDR2 is FQGNSA. This CDR3 has 15 residues. Trimming took 1 base from V and 2 from J, leaving 11 bases between them. CDR3 nucleotide sequence: TGTGCCAGCAGCTTAGTTGGGGGCGAGAACTATGGCTACACCTTC. It codes for CASSLVGGENYGYTF.